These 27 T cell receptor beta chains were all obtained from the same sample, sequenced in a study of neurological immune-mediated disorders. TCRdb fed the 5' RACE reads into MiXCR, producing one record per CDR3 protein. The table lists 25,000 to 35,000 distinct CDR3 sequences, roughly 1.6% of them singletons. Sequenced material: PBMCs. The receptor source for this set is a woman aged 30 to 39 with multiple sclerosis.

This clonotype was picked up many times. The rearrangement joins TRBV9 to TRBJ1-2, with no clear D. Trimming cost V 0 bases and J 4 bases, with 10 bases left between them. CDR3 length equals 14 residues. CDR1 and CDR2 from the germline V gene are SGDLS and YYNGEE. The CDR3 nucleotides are TGTGCCAGCAGCGTAGGTCTCGGGATCTATGGCTACACCTTC. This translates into CASSVGLGIYGYTF.

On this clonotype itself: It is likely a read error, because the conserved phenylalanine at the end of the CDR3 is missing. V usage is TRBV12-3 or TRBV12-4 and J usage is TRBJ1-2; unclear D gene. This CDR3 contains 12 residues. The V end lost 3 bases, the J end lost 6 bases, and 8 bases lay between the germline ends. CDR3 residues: CASSLQWDGYTS. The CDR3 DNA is TGTGCCAGCAGTTTGCAGTGGGATGGCTACACCAGC.

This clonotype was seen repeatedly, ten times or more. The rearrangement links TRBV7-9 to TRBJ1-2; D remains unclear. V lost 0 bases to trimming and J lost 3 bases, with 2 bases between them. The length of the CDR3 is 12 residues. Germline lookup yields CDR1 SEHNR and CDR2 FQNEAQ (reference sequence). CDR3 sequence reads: CASSLADYGYTF. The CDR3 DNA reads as TGTGCCAGCAGCTTAGCCGACTATGGCTACACCTTC.

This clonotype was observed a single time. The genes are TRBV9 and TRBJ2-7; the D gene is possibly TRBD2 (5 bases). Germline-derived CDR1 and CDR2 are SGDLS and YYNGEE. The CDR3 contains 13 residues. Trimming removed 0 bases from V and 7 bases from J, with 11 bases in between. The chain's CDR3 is CASSVEGRGEQYF. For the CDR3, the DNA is TGTGCCAGCAGCGTAGAAGGGCGAGGGGAGCAGTACTTC.

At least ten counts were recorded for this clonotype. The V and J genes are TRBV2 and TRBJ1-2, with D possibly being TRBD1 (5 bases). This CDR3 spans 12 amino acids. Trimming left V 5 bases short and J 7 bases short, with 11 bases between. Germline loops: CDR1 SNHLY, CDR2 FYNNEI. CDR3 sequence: CASSQRGGGYTF. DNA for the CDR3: TGTGCCAGCAGTCAGAGGGGCGGTGGCTACACCTTC.

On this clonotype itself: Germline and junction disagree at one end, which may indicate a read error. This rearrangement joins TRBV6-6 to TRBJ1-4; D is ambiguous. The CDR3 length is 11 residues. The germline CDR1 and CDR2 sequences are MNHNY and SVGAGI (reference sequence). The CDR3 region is CDSRQDEKLFF. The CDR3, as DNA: TGTGACAGCAGGCAGGATGAAAAACTGTTTTTT.

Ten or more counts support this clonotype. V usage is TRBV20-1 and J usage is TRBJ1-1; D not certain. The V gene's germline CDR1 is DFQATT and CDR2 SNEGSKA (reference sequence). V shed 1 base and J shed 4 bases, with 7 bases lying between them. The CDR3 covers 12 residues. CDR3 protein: CSARGTSTEAFF. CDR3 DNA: TGCAGTGCTAGAGGGACCAGCACTGAAGCTTTCTTT.

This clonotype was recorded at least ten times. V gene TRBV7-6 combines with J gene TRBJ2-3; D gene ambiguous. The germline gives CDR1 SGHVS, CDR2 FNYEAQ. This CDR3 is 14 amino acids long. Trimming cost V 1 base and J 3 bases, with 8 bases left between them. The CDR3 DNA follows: TGTGCCAGCAGCTTAGTAGGTGGTACAGATACGCAGTATTTT. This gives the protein CASSLVGGTDTQYF.

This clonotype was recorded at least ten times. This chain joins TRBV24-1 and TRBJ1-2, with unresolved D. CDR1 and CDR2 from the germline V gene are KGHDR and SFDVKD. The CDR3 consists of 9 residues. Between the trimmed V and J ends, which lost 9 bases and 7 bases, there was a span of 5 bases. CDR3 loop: CATLPGYTF. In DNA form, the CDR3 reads TGTGCCACCCTCCCTGGCTACACCTTC.

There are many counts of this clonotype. The CDR3, as DNA: TGCGCCAGCAGCTTGGACGGGGGGAGCAATCAGCCCCAGCATTTT. This encodes CASSLDGGSNQPQHF. The chain links TRBV5-1 to TRBJ1-5; D possibly corresponds to TRBD1 (5 bases). CDR1 and CDR2 from the germline V gene are SGHRS and YFSETQ. V dropped 0 bases and J dropped 1 base, with 8 bases sitting between them. This CDR3 has 15 amino acids.

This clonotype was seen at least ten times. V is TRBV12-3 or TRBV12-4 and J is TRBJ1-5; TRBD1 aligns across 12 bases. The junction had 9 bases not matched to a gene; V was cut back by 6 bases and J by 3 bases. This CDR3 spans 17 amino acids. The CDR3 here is CASSRDRGLQVNQPQHF. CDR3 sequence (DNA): TGTGCCAGCAGCCGGGACAGGGGGCTTCAGGTCAATCAGCCCCAGCATTTT.

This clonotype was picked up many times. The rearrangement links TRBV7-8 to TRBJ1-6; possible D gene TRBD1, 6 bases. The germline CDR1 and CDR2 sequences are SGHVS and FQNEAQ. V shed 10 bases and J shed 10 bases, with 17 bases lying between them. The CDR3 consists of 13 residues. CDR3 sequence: CATLSGGGSPLHF. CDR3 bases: TGTGCCACACTATCGGGGGGCGGCTCACCCCTCCACTTT.

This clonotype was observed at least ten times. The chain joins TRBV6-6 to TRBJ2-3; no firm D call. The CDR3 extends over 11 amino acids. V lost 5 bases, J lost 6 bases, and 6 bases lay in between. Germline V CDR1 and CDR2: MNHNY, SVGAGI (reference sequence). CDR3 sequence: CASSQVDTQYF. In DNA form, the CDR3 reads TGTGCCAGCAGTCAAGTGGATACGCAGTATTTT.

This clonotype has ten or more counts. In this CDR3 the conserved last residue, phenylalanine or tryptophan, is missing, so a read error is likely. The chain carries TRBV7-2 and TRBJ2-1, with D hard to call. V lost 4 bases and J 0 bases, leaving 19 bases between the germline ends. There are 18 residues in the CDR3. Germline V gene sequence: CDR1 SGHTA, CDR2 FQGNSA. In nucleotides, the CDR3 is TGTGCCAGCAGCTCAATGACACCCGGGCCCTCCTCCTACAATGAGCAGTTCTGC. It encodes CASSSMTPGPSSYNEQFC.

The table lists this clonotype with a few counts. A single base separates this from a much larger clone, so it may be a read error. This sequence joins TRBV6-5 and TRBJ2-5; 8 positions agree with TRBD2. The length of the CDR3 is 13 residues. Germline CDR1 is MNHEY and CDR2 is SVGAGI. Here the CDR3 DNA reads TGTGCCAGCCTCGGGGGGGCGGGGGAGAACCAGTACTTC. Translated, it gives CASLGGAGENQYF.

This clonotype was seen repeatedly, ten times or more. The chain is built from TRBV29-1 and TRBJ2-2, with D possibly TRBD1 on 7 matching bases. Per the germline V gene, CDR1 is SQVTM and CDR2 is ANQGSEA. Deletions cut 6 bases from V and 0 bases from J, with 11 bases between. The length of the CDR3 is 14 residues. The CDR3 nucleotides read TGCAGCGTCAGGGGGGTGGCGAACACCGGGGAGCTGTTTTTT. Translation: CSVRGVANTGELFF.

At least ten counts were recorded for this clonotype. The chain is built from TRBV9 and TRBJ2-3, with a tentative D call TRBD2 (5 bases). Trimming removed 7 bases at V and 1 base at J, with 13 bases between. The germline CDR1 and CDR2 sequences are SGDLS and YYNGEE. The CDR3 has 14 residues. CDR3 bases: TGTGCCAGCCGAAGGACCGGGGGCACAGATACGCAGTATTTT. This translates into CASRRTGGTDTQYF.

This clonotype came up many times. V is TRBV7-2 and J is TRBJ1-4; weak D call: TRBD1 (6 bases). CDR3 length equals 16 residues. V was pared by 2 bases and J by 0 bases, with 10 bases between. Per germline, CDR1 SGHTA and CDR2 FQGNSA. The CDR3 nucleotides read TGTGCCAGCAGCTTATATAGGGGGGCAACTAATGAAAAACTGTTTTTT. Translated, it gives CASSLYRGATNEKLFF.

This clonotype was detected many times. CDR3 DNA sequence: TGTGCCAGCACAGTCTCCGGGACAGATAGGAGGGCTTTCTTT. Its translation: CASTVSGTDRRAFF. The chain couples TRBV5-6 to TRBJ1-1; 7 bases fit TRBD1. Germline V gene data show CDR1 as SGHDT and CDR2 as YYEEEE. This CDR3 contains 14 residues. The junction had 16 bases not matched to a gene; V was cut back by 6 bases and J by 11 bases. Based on the CDR3 plus reference TRBV5-6 and TRBJ1-1, the full variable domain is DAGVTQSPTHLIKTRGQQVTLRCSPKSGHDTVSWYQQALGQGPQFIFQYYEEEERQRGNFPDRFSGHQFPNYSSELNVNALLLGDSALYLCASTVSGTDRRAFFGQGTRLTVV.

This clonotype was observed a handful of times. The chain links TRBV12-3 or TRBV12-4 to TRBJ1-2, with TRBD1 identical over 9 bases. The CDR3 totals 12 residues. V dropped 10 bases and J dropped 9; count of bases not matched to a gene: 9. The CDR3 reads CATRTGDSRYTF. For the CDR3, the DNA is TGTGCCACCCGGACAGGGGACTCTCGCTACACCTTC.

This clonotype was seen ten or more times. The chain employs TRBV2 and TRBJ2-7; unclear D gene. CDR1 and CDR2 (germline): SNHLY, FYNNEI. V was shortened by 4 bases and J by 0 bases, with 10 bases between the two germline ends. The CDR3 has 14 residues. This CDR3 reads CASSVGQTSYEQYF. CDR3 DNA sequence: TGTGCCAGCAGTGTTGGGCAGACCTCCTACGAGCAGTACTTC.

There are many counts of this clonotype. Written as DNA, the CDR3 is TGTGCCAGCCGGGACAGACTCACAGATACGCAGTATTTT. Translation: CASRDRLTDTQYF. The V gene is TRBV6-4, the J gene TRBJ2-3; 7 bases are a match to TRBD1. CDR3 length: 13 amino acids. With 8 bases clipped from V and 2 bases from J, the junction kept 4 bases outside the gene matches. Germline-derived CDR1 and CDR2 are MRHNA and SNTAGT.

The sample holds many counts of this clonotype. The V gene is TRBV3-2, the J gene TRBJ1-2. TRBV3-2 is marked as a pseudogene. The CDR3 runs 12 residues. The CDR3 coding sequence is TGTGCCAGCAGCCACGGGGGAGGTGGCTACACCTTC. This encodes CASSHGGGGYTF.

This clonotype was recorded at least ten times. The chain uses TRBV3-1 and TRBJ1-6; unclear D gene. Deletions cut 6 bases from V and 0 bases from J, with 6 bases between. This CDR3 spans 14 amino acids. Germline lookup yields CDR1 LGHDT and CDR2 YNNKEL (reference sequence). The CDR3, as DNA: TGTGCCAGCAGGGGGAGCTCCTATAATTCACCCCTCCACTTT. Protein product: CASRGSSYNSPLHF.

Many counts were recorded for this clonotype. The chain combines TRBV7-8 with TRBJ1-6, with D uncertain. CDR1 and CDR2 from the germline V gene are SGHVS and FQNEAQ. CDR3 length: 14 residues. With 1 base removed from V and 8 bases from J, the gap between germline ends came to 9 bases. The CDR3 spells CASSLVSLDSPLHF. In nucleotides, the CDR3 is TGTGCCAGCAGCTTAGTCAGTTTAGATTCACCCCTCCACTTT.

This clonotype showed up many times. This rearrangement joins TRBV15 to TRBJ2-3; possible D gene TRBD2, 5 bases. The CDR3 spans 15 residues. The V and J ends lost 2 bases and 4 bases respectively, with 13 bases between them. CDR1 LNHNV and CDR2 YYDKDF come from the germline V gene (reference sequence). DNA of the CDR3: TGTGCCACCAGCAGACGGGCGGGTAGCGCAGATACGCAGTATTTT. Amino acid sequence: CATSRRAGSADTQYF.

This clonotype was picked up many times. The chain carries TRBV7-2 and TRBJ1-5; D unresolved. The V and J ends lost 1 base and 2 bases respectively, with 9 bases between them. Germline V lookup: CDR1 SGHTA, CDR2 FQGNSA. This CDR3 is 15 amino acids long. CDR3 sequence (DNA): TGTGCCAGCAGCTTAGAAGGGATGGGCAATCAGCCCCAGCATTTT. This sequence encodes CASSLEGMGNQPQHF.